The source of this T cell receptor (beta chain) is a study of glioma-infiltrating T cells after dendritic cell vaccination. Germline-derived CDR1 and CDR2 are SGHNT and YYREEE (reference sequence). V lost 0 bases to trimming and J lost 5 bases; unmatched junction nucleotides: 9. The CDR3 covers 17 residues. Selection required adequate fresh-frozen tumor tissue plus more than two years' survival data. This clone was counted between two and nine times. Repertoires were generated with immunoSEQ multiplex PCR, while TCRdb's copy carries only in-frame clones and drops some. The table lists roughly 98,000 clones, 80% to 90% of them singletons.

Source: blood, taken before dendritic cell vaccination. V and J are TRBV5-4 and TRBJ2-2, with TRBD1 matching 8 bases. The receptor was derived from a human donor with glioblastoma. CDR3 sequence (DNA): TGTGCCAGCAGCTTGGCCTCGACAGGGGTTGGAACCGGGGAGCTGTTTTTT. Amino acids: CASSLASTGVGTGELFF.